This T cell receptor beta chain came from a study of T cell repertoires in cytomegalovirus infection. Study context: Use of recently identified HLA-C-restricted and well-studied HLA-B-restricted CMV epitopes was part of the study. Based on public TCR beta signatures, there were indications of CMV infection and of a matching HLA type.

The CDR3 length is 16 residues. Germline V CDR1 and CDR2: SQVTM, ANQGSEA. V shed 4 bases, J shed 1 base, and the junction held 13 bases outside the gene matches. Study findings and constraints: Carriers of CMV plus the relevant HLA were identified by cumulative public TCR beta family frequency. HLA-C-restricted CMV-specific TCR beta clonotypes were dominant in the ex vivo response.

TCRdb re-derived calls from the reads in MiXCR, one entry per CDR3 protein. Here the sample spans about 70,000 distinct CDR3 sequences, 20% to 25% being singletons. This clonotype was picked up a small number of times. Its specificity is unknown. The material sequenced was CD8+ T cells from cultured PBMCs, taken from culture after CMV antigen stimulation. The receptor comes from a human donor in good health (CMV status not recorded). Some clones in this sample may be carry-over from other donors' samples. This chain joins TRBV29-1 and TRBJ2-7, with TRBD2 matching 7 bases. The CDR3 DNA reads TGCAGCGTTGTAATAGGGGAGGGACCCTTGTCCTACGAGCAGTACTTC. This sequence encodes CSVVIGEGPLSYEQYF.